One TCR beta chain is described in this entry. Its cognate antigen is unknown. The CDR3 is 14 residues long. The germline V gene encodes CDR1 SGHNT and CDR2 YYREEE (reference sequence). Trimming took 1 base from V and 5 from J, leaving 10 bases between them. Separation from the approximately 720-subject first cohort characterized the roughly 120-subject validation cohort, to which the donors belonged. This sample is part of a study of cytomegalovirus exposure and HLA in healthy donors. Study-wide results and limits: The tendency of first-cohort TCR clusters to co-occur in the 120 or so validation repertoires was identified by a subsequent analysis. Confirmation was obtained in vitro that a few CMV-associated chains are specific for CMV antigens.

Profiling relied on immunoSEQ multiplex PCR, and the TCRdb table lists in-frame clones only, not all of them. The data contain more than 150,000 clones, 80% to 85% of them singletons. V and J are TRBV5-4 and TRBJ2-1; no clear D. The origin of this receptor is a woman under 30 in good health and CMV-seropositive. The sequencing input was PBMCs. Here the CDR3 DNA reads TGTGCCAGCAGCTTGCCTCCCTCGGACAATGAGCAGTTCTTC. Translated: CASSLPPSDNEQFF.